One and the same sample provided the 7 T cell receptor beta chains below, sequenced in a study of T cells in Graves' hyperthyroidism and ophthalmopathy. Using RNA transcripts as the source, TCR beta CDR3 regions were amplified. The TCR CDR3 was amplified in a first-round RT-PCR using the HTBI primer set. TCRdb analysed the multiplex PCR reads with MiXCR anew, one entry per CDR3 protein. The sample has under 350,000 distinct CDR3 sequences, 15% to 20% seen once. Sequencing was performed on blood. The receptors here all came from a woman in her forties or fifties with Graves' hyperthyroidism.

The chain carries TRBV19 and TRBJ1-1; a weak D match, TRBD1 (5 bases). This CDR3 is 15 amino acids long. Trimming took 3 bases from V and 0 from J, leaving 11 bases between them. Per germline, CDR1 LNHDA and CDR2 SQIVND (reference sequence). In DNA, the CDR3 is TGTGCCAGTAGTATTGGGGCAGGGTTGAACACTGAAGCTTTCTTT. Protein sequence: CASSIGAGLNTEAFF.

This chain links TRBV6-1 with TRBJ2-5; perhaps TRBD2 as D (6 bases). V was trimmed by 6 bases and J by 7 bases, leaving 18 bases between them. The CDR3 spans 14 residues. Germline V gene data show CDR1 as MNHNS and CDR2 as SASEGT. This CDR3 is CASSPHSEEGTQYF. The CDR3 DNA reads as TGTGCCAGCAGCCCCCATAGCGAGGAGGGGACCCAGTACTTC.

This chain uses TRBV6-1 with TRBJ1-3, with unresolved D. The ends were cut back, 6 bases at V and 0 bases at J, with 12 bases in the middle. Germline CDR1 and CDR2: MNHNS and SASEGT. The length of the CDR3 is 15 residues. The chain's CDR3 is CASSLGSSSGNTIYF. In DNA form, the CDR3 reads TGTGCCAGCAGCTTGGGGTCCAGCTCTGGAAACACCATATATTTT.

The rearrangement uses TRBV11-2 and TRBJ2-3; D is unresolved. The CDR3 covers 12 residues. Germline V gene data show CDR1 as SGHAT and CDR2 as FQNNGV. V gave up 5 bases and J gave up 4 bases, with 7 bases separating them. CDR3 region: CASSQIPDTQYF. The CDR3 DNA reads TGTGCCAGCAGCCAAATCCCAGATACGCAGTATTTT. The variable domain in full, with the rest retrieved from reference TRBV11-2 and TRBJ2-3, is EAGVAQSPRYKIIEKRQSVAFWCNPISGHATLYWYQQILGQGPKLLIQFQNNGVVDDSQLPKDRFSAERLKGVDSTLKIQPAKLEDSAVYLCASSQIPDTQYFGPGTRLTVL.

This clonotype appeared once. This may stem from a read error, because a much larger clone lies one nucleotide away. The chain couples TRBV2 to TRBJ1-5; the D gene is possibly TRBD1 (6 bases). The CDR3 extends over 12 amino acids. CDR1 and CDR2 (germline): SNHLY, FYNNEI. V was shortened by 8 bases and J by 3 bases, with 8 bases between the two germline ends. The CDR3 is CASHRDNQPQHF. Here the CDR3 DNA reads TGTGCCAGCCACAGGGACAATCAGCCCCAGCATTTT.

The chain is built from TRBV3-1 and TRBJ2-3, with a weak D call TRBD1 (8 bases). The V gene lost 5 bases and the J gene lost 5 bases, with 17 bases spanning the gap. Germline CDR1 and CDR2: LGHDT and YNNKEL (reference sequence). CDR3 length: 15 amino acids. In DNA form, the CDR3 reads TGTGCCAGCAGCTGGACAGGGAGGGGGGAAGATACGCAGTATTTT. Translation gives CASSWTGRGEDTQYF.

The table lists this clonotype with many counts. The chain recombines TRBV2 with TRBJ1-4; maybe TRBD1 (5 bases). CDR3 length: 13 amino acids. Germline assignment: CDR1 SNHLY and CDR2 FYNNEI. Trimming removed 6 bases from V and 3 bases from J, with 8 bases in between. The CDR3 DNA follows: TGTGCCAGCAGGAGGGACCCTAATGAAAAACTGTTTTTT. Encoded protein: CASRRDPNEKLFF.